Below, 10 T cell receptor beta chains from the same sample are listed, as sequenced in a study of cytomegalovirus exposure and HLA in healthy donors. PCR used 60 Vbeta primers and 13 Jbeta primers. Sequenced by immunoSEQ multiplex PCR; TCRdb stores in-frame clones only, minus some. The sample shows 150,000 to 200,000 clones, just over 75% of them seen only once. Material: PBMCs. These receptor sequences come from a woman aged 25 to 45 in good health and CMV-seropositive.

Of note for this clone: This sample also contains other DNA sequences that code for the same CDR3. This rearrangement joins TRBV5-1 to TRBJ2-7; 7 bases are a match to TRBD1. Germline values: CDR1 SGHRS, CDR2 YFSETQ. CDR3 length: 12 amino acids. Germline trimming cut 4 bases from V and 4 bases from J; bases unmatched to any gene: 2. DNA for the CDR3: TGCGCCAGCAGCCTACAGGGGTACGAGCAGTACTTC. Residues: CASSLQGYEQYF.

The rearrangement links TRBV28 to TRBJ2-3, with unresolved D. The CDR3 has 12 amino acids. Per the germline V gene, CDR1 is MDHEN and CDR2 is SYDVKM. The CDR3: CAIGPYTDTQYF. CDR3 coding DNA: TGTGCGATTGGGCCTTACACAGATACGCAGTATTTT.

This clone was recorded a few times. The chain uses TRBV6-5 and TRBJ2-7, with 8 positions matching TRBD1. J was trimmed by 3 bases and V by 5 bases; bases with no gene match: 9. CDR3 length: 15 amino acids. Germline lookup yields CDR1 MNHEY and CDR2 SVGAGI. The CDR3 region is CASSRTGQVNYEQYF. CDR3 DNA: TGTGCCAGCAGTAGGACGGGACAGGTTAACTACGAGCAGTACTTC.

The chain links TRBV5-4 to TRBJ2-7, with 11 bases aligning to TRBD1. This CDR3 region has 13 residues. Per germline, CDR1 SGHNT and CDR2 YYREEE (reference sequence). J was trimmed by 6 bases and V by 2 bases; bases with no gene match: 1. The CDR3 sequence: CASSFGTGGEQYF. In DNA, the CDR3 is TGTGCCAGCAGCTTTGGGACAGGGGGCGAGCAGTACTTC.

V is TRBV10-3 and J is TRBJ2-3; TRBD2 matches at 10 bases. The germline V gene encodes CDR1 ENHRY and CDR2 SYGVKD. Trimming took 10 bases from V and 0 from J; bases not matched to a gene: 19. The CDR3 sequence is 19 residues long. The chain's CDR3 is CATGSGTSASAGSTDTQYF. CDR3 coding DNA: TGTGCCACAGGCTCCGGGACTAGCGCCTCAGCAGGAAGCACAGATACGCAGTATTTT.

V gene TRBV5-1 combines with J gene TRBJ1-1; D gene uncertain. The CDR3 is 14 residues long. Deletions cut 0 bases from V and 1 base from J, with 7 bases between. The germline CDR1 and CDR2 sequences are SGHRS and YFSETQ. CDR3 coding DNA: TGCGCCAGCAGCTTGGGACAAGAGAACACTGAAGCTTTCTTT. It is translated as CASSLGQENTEAFF. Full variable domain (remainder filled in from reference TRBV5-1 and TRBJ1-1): KAGVTQTPRYLIKTRGQQVTLSCSPISGHRSVSWYQQTPGQGLQFLFEYFSETQRNKGNFPGRFSGRQFSNSRSEMNVSTLELGDSALYLCASSLGQENTEAFFGQGTRLTVV.

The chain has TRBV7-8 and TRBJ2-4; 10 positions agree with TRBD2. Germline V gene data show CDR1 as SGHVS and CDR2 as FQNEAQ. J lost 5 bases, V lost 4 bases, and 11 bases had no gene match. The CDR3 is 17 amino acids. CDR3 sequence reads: CASSSPLLAGVENIQYF. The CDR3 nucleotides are TGTGCCAGCAGCTCCCCCCTTCTAGCGGGAGTCGAAAACATTCAGTACTTC. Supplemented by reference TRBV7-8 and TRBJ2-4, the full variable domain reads GAGVSQSPRYKVAKRGQDVALRCDPISGHVSLFWYQQALGQGPEFLTYFQNEAQLDKSGLPSDRFFAERPEGSVSTLKIQRTQQEDSAVYLCASSSPLLAGVENIQYFGAGTRLSVL.

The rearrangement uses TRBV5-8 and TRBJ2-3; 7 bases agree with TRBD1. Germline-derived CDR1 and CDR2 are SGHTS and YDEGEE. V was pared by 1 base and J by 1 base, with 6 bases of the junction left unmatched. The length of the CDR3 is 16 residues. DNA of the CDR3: TGTGCCAGCAGCTTGACAGGGGCCCTTGGCACAGATACGCAGTATTTT. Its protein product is CASSLTGALGTDTQYF.

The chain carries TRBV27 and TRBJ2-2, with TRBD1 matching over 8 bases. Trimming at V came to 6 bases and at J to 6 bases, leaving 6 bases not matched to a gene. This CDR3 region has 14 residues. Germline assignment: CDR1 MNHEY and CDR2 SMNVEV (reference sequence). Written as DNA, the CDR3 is TGTGCCAGCAGGGTGTCAGGGGGCTCCGGGGAGCTGTTTTTT. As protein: CASRVSGGSGELFF.

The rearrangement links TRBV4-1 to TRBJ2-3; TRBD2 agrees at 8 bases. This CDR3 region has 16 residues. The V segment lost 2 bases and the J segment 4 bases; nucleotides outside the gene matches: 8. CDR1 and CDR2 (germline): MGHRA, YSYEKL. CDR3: CASSQMYAGGADTQYF. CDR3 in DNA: TGCGCCAGCAGCCAAATGTACGCGGGAGGTGCAGATACGCAGTATTTT.